This section outlines one T cell receptor (beta chain) sequence together with its context. This entry comes from a study of blood T cell repertoires in COVID-19. Trimming shortened V by 6 bases and J by 1 base, and 9 bases separated the two germline ends. The germline V gene encodes CDR1 MNHEY and CDR2 SVGAGI. The CDR3 is 13 amino acids. Profiling relied on immunoSEQ multiplex PCR, and the TCRdb table lists in-frame clones only, not all of them. The table lists some 180,000 clones, 82% of them singletons. This TCR came from a woman aged 55-70 years with acute COVID-19. Specimen: PBMCs or T cells enriched from blood (not recorded which). V usage is TRBV6-5 and J usage is TRBJ1-1, with D uncertain. The CDR3 DNA is TGTGCCAGCAGCTCTCTGAGGAACACTGAAGCTTTCTTT. Translating it yields CASSSLRNTEAFF.